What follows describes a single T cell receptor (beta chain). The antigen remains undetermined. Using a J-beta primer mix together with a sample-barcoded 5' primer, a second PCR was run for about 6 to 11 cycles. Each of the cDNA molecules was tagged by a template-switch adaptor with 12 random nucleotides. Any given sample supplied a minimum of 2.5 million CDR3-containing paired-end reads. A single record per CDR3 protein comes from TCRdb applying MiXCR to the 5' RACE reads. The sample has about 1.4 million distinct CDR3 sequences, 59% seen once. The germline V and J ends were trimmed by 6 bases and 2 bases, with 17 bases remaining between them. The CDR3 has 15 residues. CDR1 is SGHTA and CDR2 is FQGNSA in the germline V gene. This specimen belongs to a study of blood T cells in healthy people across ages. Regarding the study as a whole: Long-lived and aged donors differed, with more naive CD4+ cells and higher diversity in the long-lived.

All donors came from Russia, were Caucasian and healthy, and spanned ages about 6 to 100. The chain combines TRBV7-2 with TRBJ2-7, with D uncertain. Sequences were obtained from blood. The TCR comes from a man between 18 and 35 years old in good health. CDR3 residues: CASRPQSRNPYEQYF. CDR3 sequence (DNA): TGTGCCAGCAGGCCCCAATCCCGGAATCCCTACGAGCAGTACTTC.